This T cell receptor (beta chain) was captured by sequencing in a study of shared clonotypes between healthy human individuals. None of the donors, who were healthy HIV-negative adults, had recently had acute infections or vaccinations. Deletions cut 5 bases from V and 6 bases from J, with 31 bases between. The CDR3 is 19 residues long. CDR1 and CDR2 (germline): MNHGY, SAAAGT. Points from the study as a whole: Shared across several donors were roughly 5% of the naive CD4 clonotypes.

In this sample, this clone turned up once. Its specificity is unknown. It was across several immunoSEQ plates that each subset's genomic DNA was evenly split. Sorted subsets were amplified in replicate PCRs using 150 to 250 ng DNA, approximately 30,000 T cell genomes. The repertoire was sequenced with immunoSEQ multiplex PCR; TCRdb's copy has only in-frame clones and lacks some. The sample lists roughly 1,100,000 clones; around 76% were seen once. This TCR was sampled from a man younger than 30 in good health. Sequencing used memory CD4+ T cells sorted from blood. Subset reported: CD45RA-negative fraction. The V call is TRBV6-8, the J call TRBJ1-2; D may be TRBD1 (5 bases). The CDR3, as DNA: TGTGCCAGCAGTCTCCATCGACGCCTGATCTTCGCCAGGGCCCATGGCTACACCTTC. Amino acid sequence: CASSLHRRLIFARAHGYTF.